These T cell receptor beta chains were read from a single sample in a study of cytomegalovirus exposure and HLA in healthy donors. Generated by immunoSEQ multiplex PCR, the TCRdb table keeps only in-frame clones and is missing some. The table lists 83,000 or so clones, about four fifths of them singletons. Sequenced: PBMCs. The receptor set was obtained from a woman aged 40 to 49 in good health and CMV-seropositive. The CDR3 runs from the conserved cysteine through the conserved F or W. A D gene is named only where the DNA matches it firmly. Only part of the rows carry a size: once, few, many, or a class if the clone is expanded.

J gene,D gene,V gene,clone size,CDR3 DNA,CDR3 protein
TRBJ2-1,TRBD1,TRBV2,-,TGTGCCAGCTTTCAGGACAGGGGTTCGGATGAGCAGTTCTTC,CASFQDRGSDEQFF
TRBJ2-1,-,TRBV18,-,TGTGCCAGCTCACCGAAGATCCTAGACAATGAGCAGTTCTTC,CASSPKILDNEQFF
TRBJ1-1,-,TRBV5-5,-,TGTGCCAGCAGCTTGTTGGGGGGCACTGAAGCTTTCTTT,CASSLLGGTEAFF
TRBJ1-4,-,TRBV18,few,TGTGCCAGCTCATCTCTTGGTGGGAGAGAAAAACTGTTTTTT,CASSSLGGREKLFF
TRBJ2-7,-,TRBV2,-,TGTGCCATCATCAACCCCCCACAGGGTTCCTACGAGCAGTACTTC,CAIINPPQGSYEQYF
TRBJ1-1,TRBD1,TRBV10-1,few,TGCGCCAGCAGCCGGGACAGGGTGAACACTGAAGCTTTCTTT,CASSRDRVNTEAFF
TRBJ2-4,-,TRBV19,-,TGTGCCAGTAGAGTACAGGGATTAGCCAAAAACATTCAGTACTTC,CASRVQGLAKNIQYF
TRBJ1-6,-,TRBV27,-,TGTGCCAGCAGTCGGGGTGTAAGTGATCCCCTCCACTTT,CASSRGVSDPLHF
TRBJ2-1,-,TRBV5-1,-,TGCGCCAGCAGCTTGGTGGCCTCGTGGGAGAATGAGCAGTTCTTC,CASSLVASWENEQFF
TRBJ2-1,TRBD1,TRBV27,-,TGTGCCAGCAGTCTGAATTTTGAGACAGGGTTGCCCTACAATGAGCAGTTCTTC,CASSLNFETGLPYNEQFF
TRBJ1-1,TRBD1,TRBV25-1,-,TGTGCCAGCAGTGAGACAGGGGTTTTCACTGAAGCTTTCTTT,CASSETGVFTEAFF
TRBJ2-7,TRBD2,TRBV27,-,TGTGCCAGCAGTGTCAGGGGACTAGCCAACTACGAGCAGTACTTC,CASSVRGLANYEQYF
TRBJ2-7,TRBD2,TRBV18,few,TGTGCCAGCTCACCCGATGGGACTAGCGGCAACGAGCAGTACTTC,CASSPDGTSGNEQYF
TRBJ2-6,TRBD2,TRBV5-1,once,TGCGCCAGCAGTTCCGGGGGGGCGTCTGGGGCCAACGTCCTGACTTTC,CASSSGGASGANVLTF
TRBJ2-7,-,TRBV18,-,TGTGCCAGCTCATCCCCCTACGAGCAGTACTTC,CASSSPYEQYF
TRBJ1-1,-,TRBV7-8,-,TGTGCCAGCAGCTTTAGCACTGAAGCTTTCTTT,CASSFSTEAFF
TRBJ1-1,-,TRBV19,-,TGTGCCATAAGAACAGGCAAGAACACTGAAGCTTTCTTT,CAIRTGKNTEAFF
TRBJ1-6,-,TRBV6-5,-,TGTGCCAGCAGTCAAACCGGGACCTATAATTCACCCCTCCACTTT,CASSQTGTYNSPLHF
TRBJ1-5,-,TRBV19,-,TGTGCCAGTAGTAAGGACAGCGCTAGCAATCAGCCCCAGCATTTT,CASSKDSASNQPQHF
TRBJ2-1,TRBD2,TRBV6-5,-,TGTGCCAGCAGCTACAGCGGGAGTGCGTACAATGAGCAGTTCTTC,CASSYSGSAYNEQFF
TRBJ1-4,-,TRBV29-1,-,TGCAGCGTTGATAGGGGTGAAAAACTGTTTTTT,CSVDRGEKLFF
TRBJ1-6,-,TRBV30,-,TGTGCCTGGGTCGAGGGCGGCTCACCCCTCCACTTT,CAWVEGGSPLHF
TRBJ2-3,-,TRBV19,-,TGTGCCAGTAGTCGTGTGGGGGCTAGCACAGATACGCAGTATTTT,CASSRVGASTDTQYF
TRBJ1-6,-,TRBV30,-,TGTGCCTGGAGTGAAACAGGGTTCTTTAATTCACCCCTCCACTTT,CAWSETGFFNSPLHF
TRBJ1-2,-,TRBV6-5,-,TGTGCCAGCAGTTACTCCTCAGGGATCTATGGCTACACCTTC,CASSYSSGIYGYTF
TRBJ2-7,TRBD2,TRBV5-1,-,TGCGCCAGCAGCTTTCCTCGCGGGGGGATCGTTTCTTACGAGCAGTACTTC,CASSFPRGGIVSYEQYF
TRBJ2-3,-,TRBV10-3,-,TGTGCCATCAGTGAGCTAGAGAGCACAGATACGCAGTATTTT,CAISELESTDTQYF
TRBJ1-2,TRBD1,TRBV27,-,TGTGCCAGCAGTCCATCGGGACAGGGGGCATATGGCTACACCTTC,CASSPSGQGAYGYTF
TRBJ2-5,-,TRBV7-2,few,TGTGCCAGCACCCTCTGGCAGGACCAAGAGACCCAGTACTTC,CASTLWQDQETQYF
TRBJ1-1,-,TRBV11-3,-,TGTGCCAGCAGTTACCGGCGGGACACTGAAGCTTTCTTT,CASSYRRDTEAFF
TRBJ1-2,-,TRBV7-9,-,TGTTCCAGCAGCCAGACAAACTATGGCTACACCTTC,CSSSQTNYGYTF
TRBJ1-5,-,TRBV7-9,-,TGTGCCAGCAGCTTAGGTGTAGAAAATCAGCCCCAGCATTTT,CASSLGVENQPQHF
TRBJ2-3,-,TRBV5-1,-,TGCGCCAGCAGAGCGGAAGGCGGCCTTAATACGCAGTATTTT,CASRAEGGLNTQYF
TRBJ1-2,TRBD1,TRBV6-5,-,TGTGCCATCCGGACAGGGGGCAACTATGGCTACACCTTC,CAIRTGGNYGYTF
TRBJ2-3,-,TRBV10-3,-,TGTGCCATCAGTGAGTCGACGGGACACACAGATACGCAGTATTTT,CAISESTGHTDTQYF
TRBJ2-1,TRBD2,TRBV4-3,-,TGCGCCAGCAGCCAAGAAGTCGCGACTAGCGGGACCAGCTCCTACAATGAGCAGTTCTTC,CASSQEVATSGTSSYNEQFF
TRBJ2-3,TRBD2,TRBV9,-,TGTGCCAGCAGCGTACAATCGACTAGCGGGGGAGCCACAGATACGCAGTATTTT,CASSVQSTSGGATDTQYF
TRBJ1-1,-,TRBV5-1,once,TGCGCCAGCAGCTCCCAGGGGCCTACGAACACTGAAGCTTTCTTT,CASSSQGPTNTEAFF
TRBJ2-7,TRBD2,TRBV6-5,once,TGTGCCAGCAACTTGGGCCCGGGGGGATACTACGAGCAGTACTTC,CASNLGPGGYYEQYF
TRBJ1-6,TRBD1,TRBV18,-,TGTGCCAGCTCCAGGGGACAGCCCAATAATTCACCCCTCCACTTT,CASSRGQPNNSPLHF
TRBJ2-7,-,TRBV7-9,-,TGTGCCAGCAGCTTTGGACAGCCCTCCTACGAGCAGTACTTC,CASSFGQPSYEQYF
TRBJ2-6,-,TRBV19,once,TGTGCCAGTAGTATACCGGTCTCTGGGGCCAACGTCCTGACTTTC,CASSIPVSGANVLTF
TRBJ1-5,-,TRBV18,few,TGTGCCAGCTCAGATACCGGGATCTCTCGCGGTCAGCCCCAGCATTTT,CASSDTGISRGQPQHF
TRBJ2-5,-,TRBV7-8,-,TGTGCCAGCGGGCAGGGTAGGGAGACCCAGTACTTC,CASGQGRETQYF
TRBJ1-1,-,TRBV5-1,-,TGCGCCAGCAGCTTGGAGGGGAGTTGGGGAGGCACTGAAGCTTTCTTT,CASSLEGSWGGTEAFF
TRBJ1-4,-,TRBV10-2,-,TGCGCCAGCAGTCTTCTAAATGAAAAACTGTTTTTT,CASSLLNEKLFF
TRBJ2-1,TRBD1,TRBV7-7,-,TGTGCTAGCAGCTTGTCCGGGACAGGGGGCTCGGCTGAGCAGTTCTTC,CASSLSGTGGSAEQFF
TRBJ2-7,-,TRBV19,-,TGTGCCAGTAAGATAACAGGGGAGGCCTACGAGCAGTACTTC,CASKITGEAYEQYF
TRBJ2-1,-,TRBV29-1,-,TGCAGCGTTGAAGAACAGTACAATGAGCAGTTCTTC,CSVEEQYNEQFF
TRBJ2-2,-,TRBV29-1,-,TGCAGCGTTCTCTGGCGGGCCGGGGAGCTGTTTTTT,CSVLWRAGELFF
TRBJ1-1,-,TRBV5-1,-,TGCGCCAGCAGCTTGGGACAGACCATAAACACTGAAGCTTTCTTT,CASSLGQTINTEAFF